The 29 T cell receptor beta chains given below trace back to one sample, sequenced in a study of OX40 agonist ivuxolimab in advanced cancers. Libraries were made using the immunoSEQ multiplex PCR assay. Held by TCRdb, this immuneACCESS table contains in-frame sequences only and omits some clones. Under half of the omission traces to an unresolved V gene where checked; the cause of the rest is unknown. This sample comprises more than 45,000 clones, roughly 87% of them detected only once. The ten largest clones add up to roughly 12% of the sample. Sample: CD4+ or CD8+ T cells sorted from blood, taken in a trial of the OX40 agonist ivuxolimab. Receptors were obtained from an adult with an advanced solid tumor such as melanoma, head and neck, liver or kidney cancer.

The rearrangement links TRBV27 to TRBJ2-3; D is uncertain. Germline loops: CDR1 MNHEY, CDR2 SMNVEV (reference sequence). The germline V and J ends were trimmed by 5 bases and 5 bases, with 20 bases remaining between them. The CDR3 extends over 16 amino acids. The CDR3 is CASSPLRGEGQDTQYF. The CDR3 nucleotides read TGTGCCAGCAGTCCCCTCCGCGGAGAAGGGCAAGATACGCAGTATTTT.

V is TRBV4-3 and J is TRBJ2-2, with TRBD1 as a possible D gene (5 bases). In germline, CDR1 is LGHNA, CDR2 YSLEER. Trimming took off 1 base at V and 0 bases at J, with 9 bases between the two ends. CDR3 length: 16 residues. CDR3 residues: CASSQGLGANTGELFF. The CDR3 DNA reads as TGCGCCAGCAGCCAAGGTTTAGGGGCGAACACCGGGGAGCTGTTTTTT.

The chain couples TRBV28 to TRBJ1-2, with unresolved D. CDR1 and CDR2 (germline): MDHEN, SYDVKM. The CDR3 covers 16 residues. Trimming took off 2 bases at V and 0 bases at J, with 13 bases between the two ends. CDR3 DNA: TGTGCCAGCAGTTTAAGCTACCTCCCCTCTAACTATGGCTACACCTTC. Encoded protein: CASSLSYLPSNYGYTF.

The rearrangement joins TRBV4-3 to TRBJ2-1; D ambiguous. Germline-derived CDR1 and CDR2 are LGHNA and YSLEER. Trimming removed 0 bases from V and 2 bases from J, with 8 bases in between. This CDR3 has 15 amino acids. The CDR3: CASSQDRNTYNEQFF. CDR3 coding DNA: TGCGCCAGCAGCCAAGATAGAAACACCTACAATGAGCAGTTCTTC.

The chain is built from TRBV18 and TRBJ2-3; 7 bases are shared with TRBD1. The junction had 10 bases not matched to a gene; V was cut back by 4 bases and J by 3 bases. The germline V gene has CDR1 KGHSH and CDR2 LQKENI. The CDR3 consists of 16 residues. CDR3 sequence reads: CASSRQGGARTDTQYF. The CDR3 DNA reads TGTGCCAGCTCACGACAAGGGGGCGCGAGAACAGATACGCAGTATTTT.

This clone was seen a single time. The chain uses TRBV4-1 and TRBJ1-1; D ambiguous. Germline CDR1 and CDR2: MGHRA and YSYEKL. CDR3 size: 13 residues. The ends were cut back, 3 bases at V and 0 bases at J, with 5 bases in the middle. This chain's CDR3 is CASSQPVNTEAFF. For the CDR3, the DNA is TGCGCCAGCAGCCAGCCGGTGAACACTGAAGCTTTCTTT.

There are a few counts of this clone. This chain connects TRBV19 to TRBJ2-7; D is possibly TRBD2 (6 bases). V lost 3 bases to trimming and J lost 0 bases, with 12 bases between them. CDR3 length: 15 residues. Germline CDR1 reads LNHDA; CDR2 reads SQIVND (reference sequence). The CDR3 nucleotides are TGTGCCAGTAGTATGGAGGCCGGGAGCTCCTACGAGCAGTACTTC. Protein product: CASSMEAGSSYEQYF.

V gene TRBV10-3 combines with J gene TRBJ1-2, with TRBD1 as a possible D gene (5 bases). The V and J ends lost 10 bases and 8 bases respectively, with 20 bases between them. CDR1 ENHRY and CDR2 SYGVKD come from the germline V gene. The CDR3 loop spans 13 amino acids. The CDR3 bases are TGTGCCACGTACGACAGCCCCGCTAGAGGCTACACCTTC. Amino acid sequence: CATYDSPARGYTF.

This sequence joins TRBV7-2 and TRBJ1-1; D possibly corresponds to TRBD1 (5 bases). Germline loops: CDR1 SGHTA, CDR2 FQGNSA. V lost 6 bases and J 1 base, leaving 12 bases between the germline ends. The CDR3 has 14 residues. The CDR3 here is CASSLGRGNTEAFF. In DNA, the CDR3 is TGTGCCAGCAGTCTAGGAAGGGGGAACACTGAAGCTTTCTTT. The full variable domain, in which reference TRBV7-2 and TRBJ1-1 provide the parts outside the CDR3, is GAGVSQSPSNKVTEKGKDVELRCDPISGHTALYWYRQSLGQGLEFLIYFQGNSAPDKSGLPSDRFSAERTGGSVSTLTIQRTQQEDSAVYLCASSLGRGNTEAFFGQGTRLTVV.

The V and J genes are TRBV27 and TRBJ2-1; D unclear. The V end was cut by 0 bases, the J end by 6 bases, with 12 bases between. The CDR3 runs to 15 residues. Germline V gene sequence: CDR1 MNHEY, CDR2 SMNVEV (reference sequence). The CDR3 sequence: CASSLSTSAINEQFF. The CDR3 nucleotides read TGTGCCAGCAGTTTATCGACGAGCGCGATCAATGAGCAGTTCTTC.

This clone was seen a single time. The gene calls are TRBV19 and TRBJ2-1, with 12 bases aligning to TRBD2. CDR1 and CDR2 from the germline V gene are LNHDA and SQIVND (reference sequence). The CDR3 totals 14 residues. The junction had 5 bases not matched to a gene; V was cut back by 9 bases and J by 5 bases. The CDR3 protein is CASRTSGRNNEQFF. As DNA, the CDR3 is TGTGCCAGCAGAACTAGCGGGAGGAACAATGAGCAGTTCTTC.

This chain connects TRBV19 to TRBJ2-1; 9 nucleotides agree with TRBD2. The junction had 2 bases not matched to a gene; V was cut back by 5 bases and J by 0 bases. The CDR3 extends over 15 amino acids. Germline CDR1 reads LNHDA; CDR2 reads SQIVND (reference sequence). CDR3 in amino acids: CASSVSGSSYNEQFF. DNA of the CDR3: TGTGCCAGTAGTGTTAGCGGGAGCTCCTACAATGAGCAGTTCTTC.

V gene TRBV28 combines with J gene TRBJ2-5, with 10 bases lining up with TRBD2. After removal of 4 bases from V and 10 bases from J, the junction contained 21 bases not matched to a gene. The CDR3 is 18 amino acids. The V gene's germline CDR1 is MDHEN and CDR2 SYDVKM. In DNA form, the CDR3 reads TGTGCCAGCAGTTCGAGGACTAGCGGTCTCGGGAGAATGGGGGGCCAGTACTTC. Translating gives CASSSRTSGLGRMGGQYF.

The gene calls are TRBV27 and TRBJ1-4, with a weak D call TRBD1 (6 bases). The V end lost 5 bases, the J end lost 4 bases, and 14 bases lay between the germline ends. Germline V lookup: CDR1 MNHEY, CDR2 SMNVEV (reference sequence). This CDR3 is 15 amino acids long. This CDR3 is CASSPRGGRNEKLFF. The CDR3 nucleotides read TGTGCCAGCAGTCCCAGGGGAGGACGTAATGAAAAACTGTTTTTT.

The chain has TRBV7-3 and TRBJ2-5; no clear D gene. The J call may be faulty, since TRBJ2-7 better matches the DNA end. Germline lookup yields CDR1 SGHTA and CDR2 FQGTGA. The CDR3 spans 12 residues. The CDR3 region is CAIFPTAGEQYF. The CDR3 DNA reads as TGTGCCATCTTTCCTACAGCCGGCGAGCAGTACTTC.

The chain employs TRBV5-1 and TRBJ2-7; no clear D. The CDR3 runs 13 residues. From germline, CDR1 is SGHRS and CDR2 YFSETQ. V shed 0 bases and J shed 2 bases, with 6 bases lying between them. In DNA, the CDR3 is TGCGCCAGCAGCTTGGATCCTACCTACGAGCAGTACTTC. Amino acid sequence: CASSLDPTYEQYF.

V is TRBV6-5 and J is TRBJ1-2; TRBD1 matches 7 bases. Germline CDR1 and CDR2: MNHEY and SVGAGI. This CDR3 comprises 14 residues. Trimming cost V 6 bases and J 8 bases; bases outside gene matches: 12. In DNA form, the CDR3 reads TGTGCCAGCAGCCCTGGACAGGAAACTCAAGGCTACACCTTC. Translating gives CASSPGQETQGYTF.

The rearrangement joins TRBV29-1 to TRBJ2-1, with a tentative D call TRBD2 (7 bases). CDR3 length: 16 residues. Trimming stripped 1 base from V and 0 bases from J, with 13 bases between. Germline V lookup: CDR1 SQVTM, CDR2 ANQGSEA. In nucleotides, the CDR3 is TGCAGCGTTGAAGGGGGGGCGGGAGTCTCCTACAATGAGCAGTTCTTC. Translation: CSVEGGAGVSYNEQFF.

This chain uses TRBV7-9 with TRBJ2-1; D is ambiguous. The CDR3 covers 10 residues. Germline CDR1 is SEHNR and CDR2 is FQNEAQ (reference sequence). Between the trimmed V and J ends, which lost 6 bases and 10 bases, there was a span of 7 bases. CDR3 loop: CASSFLEQFF. CDR3 bases: TGTGCCAGCAGTTTTCTGGAGCAGTTCTTC.

V usage is TRBV6-6 and J usage is TRBJ2-7; D gene uncertain. Trimming stripped 0 bases from V and 2 bases from J, with 5 bases between. CDR1 and CDR2 from the germline V gene are MNHNY and SVGAGI (reference sequence). CDR3 size: 13 residues. CDR3 sequence (DNA): TGTGCCAGCAGTTACTCTGGTGCCTACGAGCAGTACGTC. It codes for CASSYSGAYEQYV.

The rearrangement joins TRBV19 to TRBJ1-4; D unresolved. The germline V gene encodes CDR1 LNHDA and CDR2 SQIVND (reference sequence). V was cut by 7 bases and J by 0 bases, with 12 bases left in between. The CDR3 loop spans 15 amino acids. In nucleotides, the CDR3 is TGTGCCAGTATCCCCGGCCGATCAACTAATGAAAAACTGTTTTTT. Amino acids: CASIPGRSTNEKLFF.

This sequence joins TRBV11-2 and TRBJ1-1, with D tentatively TRBD1 (5 bases). CDR1 SGHAT and CDR2 FQNNGV come from the germline V gene. V was clipped by 5 bases and J by 4 bases, with 8 bases between them. CDR3 length: 12 residues. CDR3 residues: CASSPGGTEAFF. Written as DNA, the CDR3 is TGTGCCAGCAGCCCCGGGGGCACTGAAGCTTTCTTT.

The chain uses TRBV2 and TRBJ2-5; no reliable D call. Germline V gives CDR1 SNHLY, CDR2 FYNNEI. The CDR3 consists of 13 residues. Trimming shortened V by 2 bases and J by 5 bases, and 9 bases separated the two germline ends. CDR3 coding DNA: TGTGCCAGCAGTGAAAGGCAGGTGGAGACCCAGTACTTC. Translating it yields CASSERQVETQYF. Full variable domain (rest looked up from reference TRBV2 and TRBJ2-5): EPEVTQTPSHQVTQMGQEVILRCVPISNHLYFYWYRQILGQKVEFLVSFYNNEISEKSEIFDDQFSVERPDGSNFTLKIRSTKLEDSAMYFCASSERQVETQYFGPGTRLLVL.

This chain uses TRBV30 with TRBJ2-5; a weak D match, TRBD2 (5 bases). Trimming removed 0 bases at V and 4 bases at J, with 9 bases between. Germline V gene data show CDR1 as GTSNPN and CDR2 as SVGIG (reference sequence). This CDR3 is built from 13 residues. CDR3 nucleotides: TGTGCCTGGAGTGTACTAGAGGGAGAGACCCAGTACTTC. Its translation: CAWSVLEGETQYF.

This chain uses TRBV5-6 with TRBJ2-7; TRBD1 might be the D (6 bases). CDR3 length: 15 residues. The V end was cut by 0 bases, the J end by 7 bases, with 17 bases between. CDR1 is SGHDT, CDR2 YYEEEE, per germline. Here the CDR3 reads CASSLASTGSREQYF. CDR3 coding DNA: TGTGCCAGCAGCTTGGCCTCCACAGGGAGTCGGGAGCAGTACTTC.

V and J are TRBV29-1 and TRBJ1-2; D unclear. This CDR3 comprises 14 residues. From germline, CDR1 is SQVTM and CDR2 ANQGSEA. Between the trimmed V and J ends, which lost 6 bases and 4 bases, there was a span of 18 bases. The CDR3 region has the DNA TGCAGCGTCCAAGGGCAGGATTTAAGCTATGGCTACACCTTC. Amino acid sequence: CSVQGQDLSYGYTF.

V usage is TRBV29-1 and J usage is TRBJ2-5; D is unresolved. This CDR3 comprises 14 residues. Germline-derived CDR1 and CDR2 are SQVTM and ANQGSEA. The CDR3 reads CSMAGGSVGETQYF. CDR3 coding DNA: TGCAGTATGGCTGGCGGTTCTGTAGGGGAGACCCAGTACTTC.

The genes are TRBV7-9 and TRBJ2-2; possible D gene TRBD2, 6 bases. Germline-derived CDR1 and CDR2 are SEHNR and FQNEAQ (reference sequence). This CDR3 is 16 amino acids long. The V gene lost 5 bases and the J gene lost 0 bases, with 13 bases spanning the gap. In nucleotides, the CDR3 is TGTGCCAGCAGCCCCGAAGGCGGGGCGAACACCGGGGAGCTGTTTTTT. Amino acid sequence: CASSPEGGANTGELFF.

In this sample, this clone turned up once. This chain links TRBV6-6 with TRBJ2-3; 10 bases are shared with TRBD2. V dropped 2 bases and J dropped 6; count of bases not matched to a gene: 5. The CDR3 length is 15 residues. Per germline, CDR1 MNHNY and CDR2 SVGAGI (reference sequence). The CDR3 reads CASSYGLAAADTQYF. DNA for the CDR3: TGTGCCAGCAGTTACGGACTAGCGGCGGCGGATACGCAGTATTTT.